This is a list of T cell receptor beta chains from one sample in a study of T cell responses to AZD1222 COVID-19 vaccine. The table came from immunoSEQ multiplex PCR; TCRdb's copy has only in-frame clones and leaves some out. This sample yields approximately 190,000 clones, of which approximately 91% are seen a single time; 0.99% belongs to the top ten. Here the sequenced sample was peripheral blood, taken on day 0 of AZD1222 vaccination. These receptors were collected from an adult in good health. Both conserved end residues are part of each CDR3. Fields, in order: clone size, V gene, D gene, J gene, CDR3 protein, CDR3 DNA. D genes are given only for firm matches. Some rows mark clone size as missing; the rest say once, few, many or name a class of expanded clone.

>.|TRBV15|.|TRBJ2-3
CATRGLKQFTDTQYF
TGTGCCACCAGAGGCCTGAAGCAGTTCACAGATACGCAGTATTTT
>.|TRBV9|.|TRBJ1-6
CASSAGRTPDNSPLHF
TGTGCCAGCAGCGCGGGCAGGACGCCCGATAATTCACCCCTCCACTTT
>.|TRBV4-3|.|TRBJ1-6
CASSKSSGYNSPLHF
TGCGCCAGCAGCAAAAGTTCGGGGTATAATTCACCCCTCCACTTT
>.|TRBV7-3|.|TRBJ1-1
CASSLAGNTEAFF
TGTGCCAGCAGCTTGGCAGGGAACACTGAAGCTTTCTTT
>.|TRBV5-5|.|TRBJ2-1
CASSLATSYEQFF
TGTGCCAGCAGCTTGGCCACTAGTTATGAGCAGTTCTTC
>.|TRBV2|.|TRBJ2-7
CASSDLLKQYF
TGTGCCAGCAGTGACCTCCTCAAGCAGTACTTC
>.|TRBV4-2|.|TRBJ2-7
CASSQDLRGPSYEQYF
TGTGCCAGCAGCCAAGATCTCAGGGGCCCCTCCTACGAGCAGTACTTC
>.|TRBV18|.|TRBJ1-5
CASSPVGGFNQPQHF
TGTGCCAGCTCACCAGTCGGGGGGTTCAACCAGCCCCAGCATTTT
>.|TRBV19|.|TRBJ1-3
CASSISARTGNTIYF
TGTGCCAGTAGTATTAGTGCCCGTACTGGAAACACCATATATTTT
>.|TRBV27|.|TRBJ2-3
CASSWRGTDTQYF
TGTGCCAGCAGCTGGAGAGGCACAGATACGCAGTATTTT
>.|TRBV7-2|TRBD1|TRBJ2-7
CASSLRGGQGRYEQYF
TGTGCCAGCAGCCTGAGAGGCGGACAGGGAAGGTACGAGCAGTACTTC
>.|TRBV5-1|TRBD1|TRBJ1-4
CASSLGRGRNEKLFF
TGCGCCAGCAGCTTGGGGAGGGGGCGAAATGAAAAACTGTTTTTT
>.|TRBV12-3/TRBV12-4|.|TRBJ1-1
CASNTLGHTEAFF
TGTGCCAGCAACACGTTGGGGCACACTGAAGCTTTCTTT
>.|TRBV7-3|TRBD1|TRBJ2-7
CASSKQGVSYEQYF
TGTGCCAGCAGCAAACAGGGGGTCTCCTACGAGCAGTACTTC
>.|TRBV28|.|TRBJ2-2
CASSVLKGNTGELFF
TGTGCCAGCAGTGTCCTTAAGGGCAACACCGGGGAGCTGTTTTTT
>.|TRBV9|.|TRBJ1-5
CASSLGQTSNQPQHF
TGTGCCAGCAGCCTCGGACAGACTAGCAATCAGCCCCAGCATTTT
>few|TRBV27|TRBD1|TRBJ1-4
CASSLSTGGEEKLFF
TGTGCCAGCAGTTTGTCGACAGGGGGTGAAGAAAAACTGTTTTTT
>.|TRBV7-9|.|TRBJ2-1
CASSRILDNEQFF
TGTGCCAGCAGCCGTATACTTGACAATGAGCAGTTCTTC